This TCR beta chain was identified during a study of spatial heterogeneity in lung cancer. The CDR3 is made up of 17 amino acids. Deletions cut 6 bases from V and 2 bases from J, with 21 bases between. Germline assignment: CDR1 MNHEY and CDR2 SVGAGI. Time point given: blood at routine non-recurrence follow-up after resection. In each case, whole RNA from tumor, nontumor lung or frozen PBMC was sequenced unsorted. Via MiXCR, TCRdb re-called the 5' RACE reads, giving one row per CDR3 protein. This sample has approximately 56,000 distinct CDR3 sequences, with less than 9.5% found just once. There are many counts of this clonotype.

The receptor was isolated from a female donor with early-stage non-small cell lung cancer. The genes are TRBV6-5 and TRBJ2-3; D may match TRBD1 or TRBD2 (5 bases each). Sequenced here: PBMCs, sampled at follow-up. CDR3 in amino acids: CASRSSGARISTDTQYF. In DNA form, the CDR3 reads TGTGCCAGCAGAAGTTCCGGGGCGCGGATTTCCACAGATACGCAGTATTTT.